This T cell receptor (beta chain) is drawn from a study of blood T cell repertoires in COVID-19 (TCRdb year 2020). At the level of the whole study: Samples from collaborators originated in the United States, Italy and Spain and spanned both the acute and convalescent phases of COVID-19. The prospective study material was composed of cDNA or gDNA derived from T cells, B-cell-depleted T cells, or PBMCs. Subjects who had been exposed to COVID-19, were actively infected with it, or had recovered from it provided the deeply sampled blood TCRbeta repertoires that made up the dataset. A freely available public database, intended as a resource for researchers studying the immune response to SARS-CoV-2, is where the repertoires were released. The samples were drawn from the first 160 participants of the ongoing ImmuneRACE study and from 950 to 1,500 subjects provided by 6 global collaborators. Nearly every sample came with metadata listing a de-identified subject ID, COVID-19 status, age in years and sex. Where HLA class I and class II types were available, the types were taken from metadata supplied by the sample provider, not from assay-based typing. Summary of the overall study and its limitations: How much clinical and demographic metadata was included differed by source and by participant, and the metadata was provided uncurated.

Participants in the prospective study were aged roughly 18 to 100 years, lived in more than 20 United States geographic areas, and enrolled through a virtual design. Cohort assignment in the prospective study relied on participant-reported clinical history from a screening survey and a study questionnaire. Recovered participants in ImmuneRACE Cohort 3 were defined as having two consecutive negative NP/OP PCR tests, clearance from a healthcare professional, or resolution of symptoms. In the prospective study, mobile phlebotomists collected whole blood, serum and a nasopharyngeal or oropharyngeal swab from each participant. Prospective study participants could optionally give additional blood draws and questionnaires over an approximately two-month period. Before DNA extraction, prospective study blood samples were shipped either frozen or at room temperature. TCRbeta CDR3 regions were amplified from genomic DNA by means of the immunoSEQ Assay, a bias-controlled multiplex PCR. The study's own analysis went as follows. Within the assay, amplification of reference gene primers was used to estimate how many nucleated cells each sample contained. Sequence reads were collapsed and filtered to measure the absolute abundance of every unique TCRbeta CDR3 rearrangement. For each sample, productive Simpson clonality was calculated as the square root of Simpson's diversity index over productive rearrangements. Here the immuneACCESS table is served through TCRdb, limited to in-frame sequences with V and J called. Missing clones are a known gap in these copies; in checked studies unresolved V genes cover under half, and the rest lacks a known reason. V and J calls and clone size are given by that table; D and trimming were obtained from the DNA. The sample table holds 150,000 to 200,000 clones, of which approximately 82% were seen once. The biggest ten clones account for roughly 15% of the sample.

Turning to this clone: Its antigen is currently not known. No quality values exist for individual bases; no much larger clone is one base distant.

The sequence came from a man aged 50 to 59 who had recovered from COVID-19. The specimen sequenced was PBMCs or T cells enriched from blood (not recorded which).

The sequenced DNA: TGCGCCAGCAGCCCCCAACCGGGGGAAATAGCAAATGAGCAGTTCTTC. Its product reads: CASSPQPGEIANEQFF. The chain couples TRBV5-1 to TRBJ2-1, with TRBD2 perhaps the D gene, on 6 matching bases. In the germline V gene, CDR1 corresponds to SGHRS and CDR2 to YFSETQ. A distance of 21 bases separates the germline ends of V and J, which lose 4 bases and 7 bases respectively. The CDR3 starts with the cysteine, ends with the phenylalanine, and has 16 residues. Of the read, only the CDR3 DNA is kept; its 48 bases are in frame from base 1.